Listed below are T cell receptor beta chains from one sample, sequenced in a study of T cell responses to AZD1222 COVID-19 vaccine. Libraries were prepared by immunoSEQ multiplex PCR; TCRdb keeps only in-frame clonotypes and omits some of them. The sample has around 130,000 clones; approximately 90% are singletons. This sample comprised peripheral blood, obtained 28 days after the second AZD1222 dose. The receptors shown here come from an adult who received the AZD1222 COVID-19 vaccine. Each CDR3 is given with its conserved first and last residue. D genes are given only for firm matches. The size field is filled for only some rows; it gives once, few, many or a size class.

d_call,v_call,cdr3_length,j_call,clone_size,cdr3_nt,cdr3_aa
TRBD2,TRBV5-5,17,TRBJ2-1,.,TGTGCCAGCAGCCCGACTTGGACTAGCGGGAGCTCCCATGAGCAGTTCTTC,CASSPTWTSGSSHEQFF
TRBD2,TRBV5-1,16,TRBJ2-3,few,TGCGCCAGCAGCCCTTTGGGGCGGGGGGCCACAGATACGCAGTATTTT,CASSPLGRGATDTQYF
.,TRBV9,13,TRBJ2-3,.,TGTGCCAGCACCAGCTGGGGCACAGATACGCAGTATTTT,CASTSWGTDTQYF
.,TRBV12-3/TRBV12-4,12,TRBJ2-1,.,TGTGCCAGCAGGGGACCCTACTATGAGCAGTTCTTC,CASRGPYYEQFF
.,TRBV9,14,TRBJ2-5,.,TGTGCCAGCAGCCCAATAGATCTCCAAGAGACCCAGTACTTC,CASSPIDLQETQYF
TRBD1,TRBV28,15,TRBJ1-5,.,TGTGCCAGCAGCCAACCGGACAGGCTGGGGCAGCCCCAGCATTTT,CASSQPDRLGQPQHF
.,TRBV19,16,TRBJ2-6,.,TGTGCCAGTAGTAGTAACTGGCGCTCTGGGGCCAACGTCCTGACTTTC,CASSSNWRSGANVLTF
.,TRBV7-7,17,TRBJ1-3,once,TGTGCTAGCAGCTTAGGTCTTCCGGGGGACTCAGGAAACACCATATATTTT,CASSLGLPGDSGNTIYF
.,TRBV7-6,16,TRBJ2-7,.,TGTGCCAGCAGCCGCCGACCGCGGGATAGTAGCTCCGAGCAGTACTTC,CASSRRPRDSSSEQYF
TRBD1,TRBV2,11,TRBJ1-2,.,TGTGCCAGCAGTCGAGGGGGCGCATATACCTTC,CASSRGGAYTF
.,TRBV11-2,13,TRBJ1-3,.,TGTGCCAGCAGCGGTCGGACGGTAAACACCATATATTTT,CASSGRTVNTIYF
.,TRBV14,12,TRBJ2-2,.,TGTGCCAGCAGTCGGGCCACCGGGGAGCTGTTTTTT,CASSRATGELFF
TRBD2,TRBV7-8,15,TRBJ2-7,.,TGTGCCAGCAGCTTAGCCGTAGCGGGAGTAGACGAGCAGTACTTC,CASSLAVAGVDEQYF
.,TRBV19,17,TRBJ1-5,.,TGTGCCAGTAGTATTTGGAAGGGTAGGGGTAACAATCAGCCCCAGCATTTT,CASSIWKGRGNNQPQHF
.,TRBV19,15,TRBJ1-4,.,TGTGCCAGTAGTAAGGTTGACCACCGGAATGAAAAACTGTTTTTT,CASSKVDHRNEKLFF
.,TRBV27,15,TRBJ2-7,.,TGTGCCAGCAGTTTGGGGGGAGCGATCTCCTACGAGCAGTACTTC,CASSLGGAISYEQYF
.,TRBV5-1,15,TRBJ2-6,.,TGCGCCAGCAGCTTGCGAGGGCCGGGGGCCAACGTCCTGACTTTC,CASSLRGPGANVLTF
.,TRBV19,14,TRBJ2-1,.,TGTGCCAGTAGTATAGTGGGCCCGGTCGATGAGCAGTTCTTC,CASSIVGPVDEQFF
.,TRBV7-9,12,TRBJ2-5,.,TGTGCCAGCAGCTTAGGGGCGGAGACCCAGTACTTC,CASSLGAETQYF
.,TRBV28,12,TRBJ1-2,.,TGTGCCAGCAGTTATCAGTCCTATGGCTACACCTTC,CASSYQSYGYTF
.,TRBV6-4,14,TRBJ2-7,.,TGTGCCAGCAGTGTAAGCCCGACCTCCTACGAGCAGTACTTC,CASSVSPTSYEQYF
.,TRBV4-1,17,TRBJ2-7,.,TGCGCCAGCAGCCAATTACAGGGGCTAGCGACCTACTACGAGCAGTACTTC,CASSQLQGLATYYEQYF
.,TRBV18,16,TRBJ2-7,.,TGTGCCAGCTCACCACCGACAGGCACCTTATGGGACGAGCAGTACTTC,CASSPPTGTLWDEQYF
TRBD1,TRBV28,14,TRBJ1-2,once,TGTGCCAGCAGATTCGGGACAGGAAGATATGGCTACACCTTC,CASRFGTGRYGYTF
TRBD2,TRBV6-2/TRBV6-3,15,TRBJ2-4,.,TGTGCCAGCAGTTACGGGAGGGCCACCAAAAACATTCAGTACTTC,CASSYGRATKNIQYF
TRBD1,TRBV4-1,15,TRBJ1-5,.,TGCGCCAGCAGCCAGCAGGGGGCGCGGGATCAGCCCCAGCATTTT,CASSQQGARDQPQHF
.,TRBV7-6,15,TRBJ2-2,.,TGTGCCAGCAGCTTACCCACTATGGGCACCGGGGAGCTGTTTTTT,CASSLPTMGTGELFF
.,TRBV29-1,14,TRBJ1-3,.,TGCAGCGTTGAACAGGGCTTCTCTGGAAACACCATATATTTT,CSVEQGFSGNTIYF
.,TRBV5-3,18,TRBJ1-2,.,TGTGCCAGAAGCCGCCCCACTAATGGACATGAGCCCAACTATGGCTACACCTTC,CARSRPTNGHEPNYGYTF
TRBD2,TRBV27,17,TRBJ2-5,once,TGTGCCAGCAGTCCCTCCCCGGGGGGCGGGGGGGAAGAGACCCAGTACTTC,CASSPSPGGGGEETQYF
TRBD2,TRBV15,17,TRBJ2-2,.,TGTGCCACCAGCAGAGATTTAGCTAGCGGGAACACCGGGGAGCTGTTTTTT,CATSRDLASGNTGELFF
.,TRBV29-1,13,TRBJ2-5,.,TGCAGCCCCCGTCTGCTCGGACGGGAGACCCAGTACTTC,CSPRLLGRETQYF
TRBD1,TRBV10-3,15,TRBJ2-7,few,TGTGCCATCAGTCGCCACGGACAGGGTGACTACGAGCAGTACTTC,CAISRHGQGDYEQYF
.,TRBV4-3,14,TRBJ1-2,few,TGCGCCAGCAGCCAAGATCGACGGGGAAGTGGCTACACCTTC,CASSQDRRGSGYTF
TRBD1,TRBV4-2,17,TRBJ1-5,.,TGTGCCAGCAGCCAAGCGGGACAGGGATATAGCAATCAGCCCCAGCATTTT,CASSQAGQGYSNQPQHF
.,TRBV13,15,TRBJ2-6,.,TGTGCCAGCAGCCGGACGTTATCTGGGGCCAACGTCCTGACTTTC,CASSRTLSGANVLTF
.,TRBV19,16,TRBJ2-7,once,TGTGCCAGTAGTATATTGGGGGGAGAAAGCTCCTACGAGCAGTACTTC,CASSILGGESSYEQYF
.,TRBV4-2,15,TRBJ2-1,.,TGTGCCAGCAGCCAAGGGACCGTCCGACACAATGAGCAGTTCTTC,CASSQGTVRHNEQFF
.,TRBV4-1,15,TRBJ2-1,.,TGCGCCAGCAGCCTGGAGGGGTTCCATGGGAATGAGCAGTTCTTC,CASSLEGFHGNEQFF
.,TRBV27,17,TRBJ2-1,.,TGTGCCAGCAGTTCCCTGGGATTGGGGGGAGCCTACAATGAGCAGTTCTTC,CASSSLGLGGAYNEQFF
TRBD1,TRBV28,15,TRBJ2-7,.,TGTGCCAGCAGTCTTACAGGGGGCGCCTCCTACGAGCAGTACTTC,CASSLTGGASYEQYF
.,TRBV15,11,TRBJ1-1,.,TGTGCCACCAGCAGGAACACTGAAGCTTTCTTT,CATSRNTEAFF
TRBD2,TRBV7-3,16,TRBJ2-1,.,TGTGCCAGCAGCCCTCCGGGACTAGCGGGACTCAATGAGCAGTTCTTC,CASSPPGLAGLNEQFF
TRBD1,TRBV12-3/TRBV12-4,13,TRBJ2-2,.,TGTGCCAGCAGTGCAGGGGGCACCGGGGAGCTGTTTTTT,CASSAGGTGELFF
.,TRBV21-1,15,TRBJ2-7,.,TGTGCCAGCAGCATCTCACAGGGGGCCTCCTACGAGCAGTACTTC,CASSISQGASYEQYF
TRBD1,TRBV5-1,16,TRBJ2-5,.,TGCGCCAGCAGCTTCACAGGGGGGCAGCCCCAAGAGACCCAGTACTTC,CASSFTGGQPQETQYF
.,TRBV19,14,TRBJ1-1,.,TGTGCCAGTAGTATATCGGGGGGTTGGACTGAAGCTTTCTTT,CASSISGGWTEAFF
TRBD2,TRBV10-1,15,TRBJ2-5,.,TGCGCCAGCAGATACCTAGTAGCGGGGCAAGAGACCCAGTACTTC,CASRYLVAGQETQYF
.,TRBV7-2,15,TRBJ2-5,.,TGTGCCAGCAGCTCCCCGGAGGGGGGTCAAGAGACCCAGTACTTC,CASSSPEGGQETQYF
TRBD1,TRBV18,15,TRBJ2-2,.,TGTGCCAGCTCACTCATGACAGGGGATACCGGGGAGCTGTTTTTT,CASSLMTGDTGELFF
.,TRBV7-9,16,TRBJ2-3,.,TGTGCCAGCAGCTTACCCTCGCAACTAGACAGAGATACGCAGTATTTT,CASSLPSQLDRDTQYF
.,TRBV5-1,15,TRBJ2-1,once,TGCGCCAGCAGCTTGGGACAGGTCACCTACAATGAGCAGTTCTTC,CASSLGQVTYNEQFF
.,TRBV6-5,14,TRBJ2-7,.,TGTGCCAGCAGTCCGGGGGCCCTCTCCTACGAGCAGTACTTC,CASSPGALSYEQYF
.,TRBV25-1,13,TRBJ2-1,.,TGTGCCAGCAGTGCCAACACCGGGGATGAGCAGTTCTTC,CASSANTGDEQFF
.,TRBV7-3,13,TRBJ1-1,once,TGTGCCAGCAGCTTAAAGATGGGGGCTGAAGCTTTCTTT,CASSLKMGAEAFF
.,TRBV2,13,TRBJ1-1,.,TGTGCCAGCAGTGAAAGGGGGGGCACTGAAGCTTTCTTT,CASSERGGTEAFF
.,TRBV28,16,TRBJ2-4,.,TGTGCCAGCAGTTTGGTACGGACCCTAGCCAAAAACATTCAGTACTTC,CASSLVRTLAKNIQYF
.,TRBV11-3,13,TRBJ2-3,.,TGTGCCAGCAGCTTGGGTAGCACAGATACGCAGTATTTT,CASSLGSTDTQYF